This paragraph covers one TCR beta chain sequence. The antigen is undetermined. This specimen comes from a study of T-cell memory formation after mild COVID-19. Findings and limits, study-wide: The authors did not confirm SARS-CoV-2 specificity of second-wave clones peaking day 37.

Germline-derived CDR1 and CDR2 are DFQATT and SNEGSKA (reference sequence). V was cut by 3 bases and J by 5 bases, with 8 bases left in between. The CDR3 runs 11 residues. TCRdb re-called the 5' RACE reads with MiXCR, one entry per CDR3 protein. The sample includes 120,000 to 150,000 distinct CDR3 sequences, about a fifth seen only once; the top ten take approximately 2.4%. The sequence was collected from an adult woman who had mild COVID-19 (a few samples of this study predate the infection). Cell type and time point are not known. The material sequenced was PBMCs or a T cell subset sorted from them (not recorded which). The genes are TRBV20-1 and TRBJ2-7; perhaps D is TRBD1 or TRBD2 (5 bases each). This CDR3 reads CSARGRHEQYF. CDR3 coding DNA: TGCAGTGCTAGGGGACGGCACGAGCAGTACTTC.